This T cell receptor (beta chain) comes out of a study of OX40 agonist ivuxolimab in advanced cancers. The overall study: Participants, about 83% male, averaged 60 years of age, ranging from roughly 23 to 90. Study-wide results and caveats: Compared with CD4+, CD8+ T cells on average had more expanded clones. Low normalized T-cell clonal expansion also characterized some of the nonresponders.

Patients with a history of autoimmune disease or on systemic immunosuppression were excluded. Germline CDR1 is SGHKS and CDR2 is YYEKEE (reference sequence). The CDR3 consists of 16 residues. The ends were cut back, 0 bases at V and 4 bases at J, with 16 bases in the middle. Some clones are missing from TCRdb's copy, which holds only in-frame ones; the method was immunoSEQ multiplex PCR. This table has about 89,000 clones, about 88% appearing once. For this clone: The antigen is not known.

The TCR originated in an adult with an advanced solid tumor such as melanoma, head and neck, liver or kidney cancer. This chain uses TRBV5-5 with TRBJ2-5; a possible D gene is TRBD1 (5 bases). This sample comprised CD4+ or CD8+ T cells sorted from blood, obtained in a trial of the OX40 agonist ivuxolimab. The CDR3 bases are TGTGCCAGCAGCTTGGGGCAGGGTGGAATAGTAGAGACCCAGTACTTC. Protein: CASSLGQGGIVETQYF.